A single sample gave rise to the 32 T cell receptor beta chains below, sequenced in a study of human thymus T cells. Profiling relied on immunoSEQ multiplex PCR, and the TCRdb table lists in-frame clones only, not all of them. The table includes about 130,000 clones, just under 95% detected once. Resections from corrective heart surgery supplied the thymus tissue. Material: thymus tissue. All receptors derive from a boy under three years old with a congenital heart defect but otherwise immunologically healthy.

This chain connects TRBV10-2 to TRBJ2-7; D perhaps matches TRBD1 (6 bases). Germline CDR1 is WSHSY and CDR2 is SAAADI. The V end was cut by 2 bases, the J end by 4 bases, with 27 bases between. CDR3 size: 19 residues. In DNA, the CDR3 is TGCGCCAGCAGTGAGCCACTAACGCCGAATCAGGGGATGGGGTACGAGCAGTACTTC. Translation: CASSEPLTPNQGMGYEQYF.

The V call is TRBV18, the J call TRBJ2-7; 8 bases fit TRBD2. V lost 2 bases to trimming and J lost 3 bases; unmatched junction nucleotides: 15. Per germline, CDR1 KGHSH and CDR2 LQKENI. The CDR3 covers 18 residues. In DNA form, the CDR3 reads TGTGCCAGCTCACCAATCGATAGCGGGGAGTCGGCCAACTACGAGCAGTACTTC. Protein sequence: CASSPIDSGESANYEQYF.

This chain joins TRBV4-3 and TRBJ2-5, with 7 bases fitting TRBD1. The CDR3 contains 18 residues. Germline CDR1 is LGHNA and CDR2 is YSLEER. After removal of 1 base from V and 4 bases from J, the junction contained 15 bases not matched to a gene. The CDR3 DNA reads TGCGCCAGCAGCCAAGTTTGGGCGGACAGGCCGGCGGGAGAGACCCAGTACTTC. Its translation is CASSQVWADRPAGETQYF.

The sample holds one count of this clone. CDR3 in amino acids: CASSYPPGLTQYF. DNA of the CDR3: TGTGCCAGCAGTTACCCTCCCGGTCTTACGCAGTATTTT. The chain links TRBV6-5 to TRBJ2-3; D unresolved. V was trimmed by 2 bases and J by 8 bases, leaving 11 bases between them. CDR3 length: 13 amino acids. CDR1 is MNHEY, CDR2 SVGAGI, per germline.

The chain carries TRBV15 and TRBJ1-2, with TRBD1 as a possible D gene (5 bases). The ends were cut back, 1 base at V and 8 bases at J, with 14 bases in the middle. Germline V gene data show CDR1 as LNHNV and CDR2 as YYDKDF (reference sequence). The CDR3 spans 14 residues. CDR3 region: CATSRVGAREGYTF. The CDR3 region has the DNA TGTGCCACCAGCAGAGTTGGGGCCAGGGAGGGCTACACCTTC.

Written as DNA, the CDR3 is TGTGCCAGCAGTGGAAGGCGCGACTATGGCTACACCTTC. It codes for CASSGRRDYGYTF. The rearrangement joins TRBV6-1 to TRBJ1-2, with D unresolved. Deletions cut 4 bases from V and 3 bases from J, with 9 bases between. Germline CDR1 is MNHNS and CDR2 is SASEGT. The CDR3 extends over 13 amino acids.

The J gene is TRBJ2-3, the V gene TRBV6-6; 7 nucleotides agree with TRBD1. CDR1 and CDR2 from the germline V gene are MNHNY and SVGAGI (reference sequence). This CDR3 spans 15 amino acids. The trim removed 3 bases at V and 0 bases at J, leaving 3 bases unmatched. CDR3 loop: CASSYGQASTDTQYF. The CDR3 DNA is TGTGCCAGCAGTTATGGACAGGCAAGCACAGATACGCAGTATTTT.

The V gene is TRBV28, the J gene TRBJ1-1; D is possibly TRBD1 (5 bases). V lost 7 bases and J lost 4, with 10 bases in between. This CDR3 has 12 amino acids. The germline V gene encodes CDR1 MDHEN and CDR2 SYDVKM. The CDR3 nucleotides read TGTGCCAGCACAGGGTGGGGCACTGAAGCTTTCTTT. This sequence encodes CASTGWGTEAFF.

The chain is built from TRBV4-3 and TRBJ2-5; D unresolved. CDR3 length: 15 residues. The V end lost 2 bases, the J end lost 4 bases, and 14 bases lay between the germline ends. The germline gives CDR1 LGHNA, CDR2 YSLEER. For the CDR3, the DNA is TGCGCCAGCAGCCAAACTCCCCGGGTGGGAGAGACCCAGTACTTC. Encoded protein: CASSQTPRVGETQYF.

The chain carries TRBV25-1 and TRBJ2-7; 12 bases agree with TRBD2. Trimming took 4 bases from V and 3 from J; bases not matched to a gene: 1. Germline-derived CDR1 and CDR2 are MGHDK and SYGVNS. This CDR3 comprises 14 residues. The CDR3 loop is CASSAGLAGYEQYF. DNA for the CDR3: TGTGCCAGCAGTGCGGGACTAGCGGGCTACGAGCAGTACTTC.

This clone was recorded a few times. V and J are TRBV21-1 and TRBJ1-1. TRBV21-1 is a pseudogene locus. This CDR3 region has 10 residues. The CDR3 coding sequence is TGTGCCAGGTTCAGCGAGGAAGCTTTCTTT. Amino acids: CARFSEEAFF.

The CDR3 DNA follows: TGTGCCAGCACCTCAAAAGAGGTGCCGGGGGTCAAAACCGGGGAGCTGTTTTTT. Translated, it gives CASTSKEVPGVKTGELFF. The gene calls are TRBV7-9 and TRBJ2-2, with D possibly TRBD2 on 6 matching bases. Germline values: CDR1 SEHNR, CDR2 FQNEAQ (reference sequence). Trimming stripped 7 bases from V and 5 bases from J, with 26 bases between. The CDR3 covers 18 residues. Full variable domain (outside the CDR3, taken from reference TRBV7-9 and TRBJ2-2): DTGVSQNPRHKITKRGQNVTFRCDPISEHNRLYWYRQTLGQGPEFLTYFQNEAQLEKSRLLSDRFSAERPKGSFSTLEIQRTEQGDSAMYLCASTSKEVPGVKTGELFFGEGSRLTVL.

This clone came up once. The V gene is TRBV7-2, the J gene TRBJ1-2; no reliable D call. This CDR3 spans 13 amino acids. Trimming left V 1 base short and J 1 base short, with 4 bases between. Germline values: CDR1 SGHTA, CDR2 FQGNSA. CDR3 sequence reads: CASSLGFNYGYTF. The CDR3 nucleotides are TGTGCCAGCAGCTTAGGGTTTAACTATGGCTACACCTTC.

This clone was recorded only once. The rearrangement links TRBV7-3 to TRBJ1-2; D gene uncertain. The germline CDR1 and CDR2 sequences are SGHTA and FQGTGA. V gave up 5 bases and J gave up 2 bases, with 12 bases separating them. The CDR3 has 14 amino acids. The CDR3: CASSPTPRNYGYTF. The CDR3, as DNA: TGTGCCAGCAGCCCCACTCCCAGGAACTATGGCTACACCTTC.

V gene TRBV6-4 combines with J gene TRBJ1-2; 10 bases are shared with TRBD1. The CDR3 consists of 14 residues. Germline lookup yields CDR1 MRHNA and CDR2 SNTAGT. Trimming took 3 bases from V and 4 from J; bases not matched to a gene: 2. CDR3 sequence reads: CASSEGQGVYGYTF. The CDR3, as DNA: TGTGCCAGCAGTGAAGGACAGGGGGTCTATGGCTACACCTTC.

The chain recombines TRBV6-1 with TRBJ2-7; D ambiguous. V lost 3 bases and J lost 4, with 4 bases in between. Germline V gene lookup returns CDR1 MNHNS and CDR2 SASEGT. This CDR3 has 11 amino acids. As DNA, the CDR3 is TGTGCCAGCAGTGACCTATACGAGCAGTACTTC. Encoded protein: CASSDLYEQYF.

The V call is TRBV11-2, the J call TRBJ1-2; D unresolved. This CDR3 is 15 amino acids long. Trimming pared 1 base from V and 3 bases from J, leaving 12 bases between. Germline CDR1 SGHAT, CDR2 FQNNGV. CDR3 in amino acids: CASSLVAGDDYGYTF. The CDR3 DNA follows: TGTGCCAGCAGCTTAGTAGCGGGAGATGACTATGGCTACACCTTC.

The chain links TRBV25-1 to TRBJ2-5; weak D call: TRBD2 (6 bases). The V gene's germline CDR1 is MGHDK and CDR2 SYGVNS. The CDR3 is 14 amino acids. V was trimmed by 2 bases and J by 6 bases, leaving 13 bases between them. The CDR3 nucleotides are TGTGCCAGCAGTGAAGTGCGGGGCCGGAAGACCCAGTACTTC. Protein product: CASSEVRGRKTQYF.

The rearrangement uses TRBV10-3 and TRBJ1-2; 7 nucleotides line up with TRBD1. Per germline, CDR1 ENHRY and CDR2 SYGVKD. Trimming at V came to 3 bases and at J to 6 bases, leaving 10 bases not matched to a gene. The CDR3 totals 15 residues. CDR3 in amino acids: CAISDVRGSLHGYTF. CDR3 DNA: TGTGCCATCAGTGACGTCAGGGGGAGCCTGCATGGCTACACCTTC.

The V gene is TRBV4-1, the J gene TRBJ1-4; D remains ambiguous. This CDR3 has 15 residues. V was cut by 1 base and J by 3 bases, with 9 bases left in between. Per the germline V gene, CDR1 is MGHRA and CDR2 is YSYEKL. CDR3 protein: CASSQGGDSNEKLFF. The CDR3 DNA follows: TGCGCCAGCAGCCAAGGCGGTGACTCTAATGAAAAACTGTTTTTT.

The chain uses TRBV6-5 and TRBJ2-7; 7 bases map to TRBD1. The length of the CDR3 is 14 residues. Unmatched junction bases numbered 8, after V lost 2 bases and J lost 7 bases. Germline CDR1 MNHEY, CDR2 SVGAGI. In nucleotides, the CDR3 is TGTGCCAGCAGTTACGAGGGGGCTGGAAGTGAGCAGTACTTC. Translating it yields CASSYEGAGSEQYF.

The table lists this clone with a count of one. J is TRBJ2-7 and V is TRBV6-1; D ambiguous. V lost 1 base and J lost 0, with 13 bases in between. Germline lookup yields CDR1 MNHNS and CDR2 SASEGT. The length of the CDR3 is 16 residues. The CDR3, as DNA: TGTGCCAGCAGTGAAGAGGAGACCGAGCGCTCCTACGAGCAGTACTTC. Translated, it gives CASSEEETERSYEQYF.

The gene calls are TRBV28 and TRBJ2-1, with TRBD1 matching over 7 bases. This CDR3 comprises 16 residues. With V trimmed by 6 bases and J by 0 bases, 8 bases remained unmatched. Germline-derived CDR1 and CDR2 are MDHEN and SYDVKM. The CDR3 sequence: CASSRQGRGSYNEQFF. Here the CDR3 DNA reads TGTGCCAGCAGCAGACAGGGACGGGGCTCCTACAATGAGCAGTTCTTC.

The chain joins TRBV6-1 to TRBJ2-7; D is unclear. Deletions cut 7 bases from V and 7 bases from J, with 20 bases between. The length of the CDR3 is 14 residues. The V gene's germline CDR1 is MNHNS and CDR2 SASEGT. CDR3 sequence (DNA): TGTGCCAGCACTCAGAGGACGGGCATCCGGGAGCAGTACTTC. This codes for CASTQRTGIREQYF.

This chain connects TRBV7-2 to TRBJ2-5; possible D gene TRBD2, 5 bases. Germline-derived CDR1 and CDR2 are SGHTA and FQGNSA. V was cut by 2 bases and J by 8 bases, with 6 bases left in between. The CDR3 is 11 residues long. The CDR3 protein is CASSLRGTQYF. In DNA form, the CDR3 reads TGTGCCAGCAGCTTACGGGGAACCCAGTACTTC.

This clone was seen once. This rearrangement joins TRBV14 to TRBJ1-4; the D gene is possibly TRBD1 (5 bases). Germline V gives CDR1 SGHDN, CDR2 FVKESK. The CDR3 has 14 amino acids. Deletions cut 4 bases from V and 8 bases from J, with 14 bases between. The DNA for the CDR3 is TGTGCCAGCAGCCCTTTTTTAGGGGAGGAAAAACTGTTTTTT. Amino acids: CASSPFLGEEKLFF. The entire variable domain, with the rest obtained from reference TRBV14 and TRBJ1-4, is as follows: EAGVTQFPSHSVIEKGQTVTLRCDPISGHDNLYWYRRVMGKEIKFLLHFVKESKQDESGMPNNRFLAERTGGTYSTLKVQPAELEDSGVYFCASSPFLGEEKLFFGSGTQLSVL.

V usage is TRBV19 and J usage is TRBJ2-6; either TRBD1 or TRBD2 may fit D (5 bases each). Deletions cut 7 bases from V and 0 bases from J, with 7 bases between. The CDR3 length is 14 residues. Germline CDR1 reads LNHDA; CDR2 reads SQIVND (reference sequence). The CDR3 sequence is CASKGSSGANVLTF. The DNA of the CDR3 is TGTGCCAGTAAGGGGAGCTCTGGGGCCAACGTCCTGACTTTC.

Here the CDR3 DNA reads TGTGCCAGCAGTTCTCCCGGGACTAGAGACATTCAGTACTTC. This translates into CASSSPGTRDIQYF. The J gene is TRBJ2-4, the V gene TRBV28; 8 bases are a match to TRBD2. This CDR3 comprises 14 residues. Germline CDR1 reads MDHEN; CDR2 reads SYDVKM. Trimming at V came to 4 bases and at J to 8 bases, leaving 7 bases not matched to a gene.

The rearrangement uses TRBV13 and TRBJ2-3; D might be TRBD2 (7 bases). V was cut by 6 bases and J by 2 bases, with 12 bases left in between. Looked up from germline, CDR1 is PRHDT and CDR2 is FYEKMQ (reference sequence). The length of the CDR3 is 14 residues. CDR3 sequence (DNA): TGTGCCAGCAGGGGACGGGGGGCCACAGATACGCAGTATTTT. It specifies CASRGRGATDTQYF.

The rearrangement joins TRBV30 to TRBJ1-2, with a possible D match to TRBD1 (5 bases). Germline loops: CDR1 GTSNPN, CDR2 SVGIG (reference sequence). The CDR3 runs 17 residues. V gave up 5 bases and J gave up 0 bases, with 22 bases separating them. The CDR3 here is CAWRADDFRGPNYGYTF. The CDR3 bases are TGTGCCTGGCGCGCTGACGACTTCCGGGGCCCTAACTATGGCTACACCTTC.

The chain uses TRBV5-1 and TRBJ2-1, with 7 nucleotides matching TRBD2. This CDR3 has 13 residues. The ends lost 7 bases at V and 9 bases at J; junction bases unmatched: 10. Germline values: CDR1 SGHRS, CDR2 YFSETQ. The CDR3 nucleotides are TGCGCCAGCGCGGGGGAACTCCTAGGTGAGCAGTTCTTC. It encodes CASAGELLGEQFF.

The rearrangement links TRBV30 to TRBJ2-3, with 12 nucleotides matching TRBD2. After removal of 1 base from V and 2 bases from J, the junction contained 13 bases not matched to a gene. CDR3 length equals 19 residues. Germline CDR1 is GTSNPN and CDR2 is SVGIG (reference sequence). DNA for the CDR3: TGTGCCTGGAGTGAGACCGGGACTAGCGGGTCTGATTACACAGATACGCAGTATTTT. Translating it yields CAWSETGTSGSDYTDTQYF.